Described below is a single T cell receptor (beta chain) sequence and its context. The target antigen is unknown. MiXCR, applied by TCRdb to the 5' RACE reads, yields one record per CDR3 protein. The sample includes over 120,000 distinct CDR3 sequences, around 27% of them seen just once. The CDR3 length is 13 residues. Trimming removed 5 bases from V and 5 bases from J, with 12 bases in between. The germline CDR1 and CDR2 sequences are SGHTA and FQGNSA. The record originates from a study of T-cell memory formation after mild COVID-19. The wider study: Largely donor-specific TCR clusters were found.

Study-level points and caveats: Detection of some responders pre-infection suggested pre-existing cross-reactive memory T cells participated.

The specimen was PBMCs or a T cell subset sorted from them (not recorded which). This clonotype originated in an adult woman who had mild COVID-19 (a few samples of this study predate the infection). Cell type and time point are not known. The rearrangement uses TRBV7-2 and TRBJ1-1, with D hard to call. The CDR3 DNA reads TGTGCCAGCAGCCCGCCCTCGGAAACTGAAGCTTTCTTT. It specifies CASSPPSETEAFF.